This entry concerns a single TCR beta chain. In the authors' methods: The assay estimated nucleated cells by amplifying reference gene primers. The protocol was immunoSEQ multiplex PCR, while the TCRdb copy is restricted to in-frame clones and leaves out a portion. V and J calls and clone size are copied from that table; D and trimming were computed from the DNA. The sample lists under 450,000 clones; approximately 86% were seen once. These data belong to a study of blood T cell repertoires in COVID-19. About the research overall: The United States, Italy and Spain supplied acute and convalescent COVID-19 samples.

Seattle patients were enrolled during active infection and followed longitudinally. Sequenced material: peripheral blood. This TCR came from a woman in her sixties with COVID-19, enrolled during active disease.

The CDR3 sequence: CASTPGTSGGNEQFF. CDR3 nucleotides: TGCGCCAGCACTCCCGGGACTAGCGGGGGCAATGAGCAGTTCTTC. J is TRBJ2-1 and V is TRBV5-1; 14 positions agree with TRBD2. Germline CDR1 SGHRS, CDR2 YFSETQ. The V gene end was trimmed by 6 bases and the J gene end by 6 bases; junction bases not matched to a gene: 5. The CDR3 covers 15 residues. The complete variable domain, with remaining parts taken from reference TRBV5-1 and TRBJ2-1, reads KAGVTQTPRYLIKTRGQQVTLSCSPISGHRSVSWYQQTPGQGLQFLFEYFSETQRNKGNFPGRFSGRQFSNSRSEMNVSTLELGDSALYLCASTPGTSGGNEQFFGPGTRLTVL.